The 15 T cell receptor beta chains in this list originate from one sample, sequenced in a study of cytotoxic CD8 clonotypes in ibrutinib-treated CLL. Libraries were prepared by immunoSEQ multiplex PCR; TCRdb keeps only in-frame clonotypes and omits some of them. This table holds about 68,000 clones, 68% found once. The sample in question was PBMCs, obtained after 12 months of ibrutinib treatment. Receptors were obtained from a human donor with chronic lymphocytic leukemia.

The V and J genes are TRBV30 and TRBJ1-4; D is ambiguous. Per germline, CDR1 GTSNPN and CDR2 SVGIG (reference sequence). Trimming stripped 1 base from V and 0 bases from J, with 12 bases between. The CDR3 is 16 residues long. The CDR3 coding sequence is TGTGCCTGGAGTGCCCCCCGGGGAACAACTAATGAAAAACTGTTTTTT. Its protein product is CAWSAPRGTTNEKLFF.

This clone was detected only a few times. This CDR3 is CASSLARAYGYTF. The CDR3 DNA sequence: TGTGCCAGCAGCTTAGCCAGGGCCTATGGCTACACCTTC. This chain connects TRBV7-3 to TRBJ1-2; D is perhaps TRBD1 (5 bases). V was cut by 2 bases and J by 4 bases, with 8 bases left in between. The germline CDR1 and CDR2 sequences are SGHTA and FQGTGA. The length of the CDR3 is 13 residues.

The chain has TRBV30 and TRBJ2-3; D may correspond to TRBD1 or TRBD2 (5 bases each). CDR1 is GTSNPN, CDR2 SVGIG, per germline (reference sequence). The CDR3 runs to 12 residues. Trimming took 4 bases from V and 3 from J, leaving 8 bases between them. The CDR3 coding sequence is TGTGCCTGGAAAGGGGAGACAGATACGCAGTATTTT. This sequence encodes CAWKGETDTQYF.

The V gene is TRBV5-5, the J gene TRBJ2-4; unclear D gene. The V end lost 2 bases, the J end lost 5 bases, and 11 bases lay between the germline ends. Germline loops: CDR1 SGHKS, CDR2 YYEKEE (reference sequence). The CDR3 has 14 residues. CDR3 amino acids: CASSFYSLENIQYF. Here the CDR3 DNA reads TGTGCCAGCAGCTTTTACAGCTTAGAAAACATTCAGTACTTC.

The CDR3 DNA sequence: TGTGCCAGCAGCCCACGGGACAGGGATTACACAGATACGCAGTATTTT. It specifies CASSPRDRDYTDTQYF. The gene calls are TRBV7-8 and TRBJ2-3, with TRBD1 matching 9 bases. From germline, CDR1 is SGHVS and CDR2 FQNEAQ. The length of the CDR3 is 16 residues. V lost 5 bases to trimming and J lost 2 bases; unmatched junction nucleotides: 8.

The CDR3 loop is CASSLAGGQETQYF. The CDR3 DNA reads TGTGCCAGCAGCTTAGCGGGGGGCCAAGAGACCCAGTACTTC. The J gene is TRBJ2-5, the V gene TRBV11-2; TRBD2 matches 7 bases. CDR1 and CDR2 (germline): SGHAT, FQNNGV. The CDR3 runs to 14 residues. V lost 1 base and J lost 1; bases outside the gene matches: 0. The full variable domain, completed using reference TRBV11-2 and TRBJ2-5, is EAGVAQSPRYKIIEKRQSVAFWCNPISGHATLYWYQQILGQGPKLLIQFQNNGVVDDSQLPKDRFSAERLKGVDSTLKIQPAKLEDSAVYLCASSLAGGQETQYFGPGTRLLVL.

CDR3 sequence (DNA): TGTGCCAGCTCAACGGCCGGGCAGGGGCGATGGGATACGCAGTATTTT. Translation gives CASSTAGQGRWDTQYF. This sequence joins TRBV18 and TRBJ2-3; possibly TRBD1 for D (6 bases). Trimming removed 5 bases at V and 6 bases at J, with 21 bases between. From germline, CDR1 is KGHSH and CDR2 LQKENI. CDR3 length: 16 residues.

This chain uses TRBV7-2 with TRBJ2-5, with D unresolved. The CDR3 covers 15 residues. Trimming cost V 5 bases and J 1 base, with 14 bases left between them. Germline values: CDR1 SGHTA, CDR2 FQGNSA. Here the CDR3 reads CASSPAPGPQETQYF. DNA for the CDR3: TGTGCCAGCAGCCCGGCCCCCGGGCCCCAAGAGACCCAGTACTTC.

The sample holds one count of this clone. The chain joins TRBV10-3 to TRBJ1-2; D might be TRBD1 (5 bases). The CDR3 has 13 residues. Germline CDR1 reads ENHRY; CDR2 reads SYGVKD. Trimming shortened V by 3 bases and J by 4 bases, and 9 bases separated the two germline ends. CDR3 in amino acids: CAISDAGTYGYTF. As DNA, the CDR3 is TGTGCCATCAGTGATGCGGGGACCTATGGCTACACCTTC.

This chain joins TRBV2 and TRBJ1-1; 7 bases agree with TRBD1. Germline CDR1 and CDR2: SNHLY and FYNNEI. J was trimmed by 0 bases and V by 6 bases; bases with no gene match: 7. The CDR3 runs to 15 residues. The CDR3 coding sequence is TGTGCCAGCAGATCGGACAGGTTCATGAACACTGAAGCTTTCTTT. It encodes CASRSDRFMNTEAFF.

The chain combines TRBV27 with TRBJ1-2, with D tentatively TRBD1 (6 bases). This CDR3 region has 15 residues. V lost 4 bases and J 0 bases, leaving 12 bases between the germline ends. Germline V gives CDR1 MNHEY, CDR2 SMNVEV (reference sequence). The CDR3 DNA follows: TGTGCCAGCAGTTCGGCGGACAGACCTAACTATGGCTACACCTTC. Translated, it gives CASSSADRPNYGYTF.

This sequence joins TRBV15 and TRBJ2-3; D is unclear. Germline loops: CDR1 LNHNV, CDR2 YYDKDF (reference sequence). The CDR3 spans 14 residues. Trimming left V 8 bases short and J 3 bases short, with 15 bases between. CDR3 in DNA: TGTGCCACCCGACAAATGAAGGGAACAGATACGCAGTATTTT. Translating gives CATRQMKGTDTQYF.

The chain joins TRBV6-1 to TRBJ1-2; TRBD1 is a possible D gene (5 bases). This CDR3 has 15 residues. V dropped 5 bases and J dropped 5 bases, with 18 bases sitting between them. Germline CDR1 is MNHNS and CDR2 is SASEGT. CDR3 region: CASSSDPTGLYGYTF. The CDR3 nucleotides are TGTGCCAGCAGTTCCGATCCTACAGGACTGTATGGCTACACCTTC.

V and J are TRBV2 and TRBJ1-5; D possibly corresponds to TRBD1 (5 bases). The CDR3 runs to 13 residues. V lost 2 bases, J lost 7 bases, and 9 bases lay in between. Per the germline V gene, CDR1 is SNHLY and CDR2 is FYNNEI. CDR3 sequence (DNA): TGTGCCAGCAGTGAATGGGGGAGCCAGCCCCAGCATTTT. Amino acids: CASSEWGSQPQHF.

This chain connects TRBV7-6 to TRBJ2-3, with D possibly TRBD1 on 5 matching bases. The length of the CDR3 is 20 residues. Trimming removed 2 bases at V and 2 bases at J, with 26 bases between. Germline V gene sequence: CDR1 SGHVS, CDR2 FNYEAQ. CDR3 amino acids: CASSLRGKVTVSLFTDTQYF. The CDR3 DNA reads TGTGCCAGCAGCTTAAGGGGAAAGGTGACAGTTTCCCTCTTCACAGATACGCAGTATTTT.